This T cell receptor beta chain was identified in a study of shared clonotypes between healthy human individuals. Regarding the study as a whole: Sequencing depth was predicted to influence how clonotypes are shared among donors. The donor pool, a small one, limited the genetic and exposure-history diversity represented.

This table comes from immunoSEQ multiplex PCR, and its TCRdb copy is limited to in-frame clones, with some not included. The sample lists some 490,000 clones, around four fifths occurring once. Of note for this clone: Its antigen remains unknown.

Germline CDR1 reads LNHDA; CDR2 reads SQIVND (reference sequence). The CDR3 extends over 15 amino acids. V was cut by 5 bases and J by 0 bases, with 11 bases left in between. The specimen was PBMCs. The rearrangement uses TRBV19 and TRBJ1-5; D is possibly TRBD1 (5 bases). This clonotype was obtained from a middle-aged woman in good health. Some clones in this sample may be carry-over from other donors' samples. CDR3 in DNA: TGTGCCAGTAGTCCTTCAGGGAATAGCAATCAGCCCCAGCATTTT. Amino acids: CASSPSGNSNQPQHF.